The rows below give T cell receptor beta chains drawn from one sample of a study of blood T cells in healthy people across ages. TCRdb redid the calling of the 5' RACE reads with MiXCR, one entry per CDR3 protein. The profile covers 600,000 to 650,000 distinct CDR3 sequences, with 58% appearing a single time and around 37% taken by the ten largest. The specimen sequenced was blood. The receptors come from a man aged 60 to 69 in good health. CDR3s include the opening cysteine and the closing phenylalanine or tryptophan.

CDR3 protein: CASSQNMGTEAFF; V gene: TRBV3-1
CDR3 protein: CASSEGARYEQYF; V gene: TRBV10-1
CDR3 protein: CASSDGLRAETQYF; V gene: TRBV7-2
CDR3 protein: CASSYSAHRPTYEQYF; V gene: TRBV6-6
CDR3 protein: CASTQGAGSTDTQYF; V gene: TRBV7-9
CDR3 protein: CASSYSRAGGTQEQFF; V gene: TRBV6-5
CDR3 protein: CASSYLAGGWDEQFF; V gene: TRBV6-6
CDR3 protein: CASRRASGSSYNEQFF; V gene: TRBV2
CDR3 protein: CASSPGQGGDYGYTF; V gene: TRBV12-3/TRBV12-4
CDR3 protein: CASSPQGGGGKTQYF; V gene: TRBV19
CDR3 protein: CSVDLTSVSDTQYF; V gene: TRBV29-1
CDR3 protein: CSAPRTGGYTEQFF; V gene: TRBV20-1
CDR3 protein: CSVRLGAKNIQYF; V gene: TRBV20-1
CDR3 protein: CSVETSGRETQYF; V gene: TRBV29-1
CDR3 protein: CASAPPASTDTQYF; V gene: TRBV12-5
CDR3 protein: CAITQGGDRGDYGYTF; V gene: TRBV10-3
CDR3 protein: CASSPRDRPYEQYF; V gene: TRBV27
CDR3 protein: CAGSVRDFQETQYF; V gene: TRBV6-1
CDR3 protein: CASRGGVATQYF; V gene: TRBV10-2
CDR3 protein: CASSLVAGSLPGELFF; V gene: TRBV5-1
CDR3 protein: CASSFGRGGQETQYF; V gene: TRBV12-3/TRBV12-4
CDR3 protein: CASSSLALRDSPLHF; V gene: TRBV5-6
CDR3 protein: CASSGGTGTCEQYF; V gene: TRBV5-1
CDR3 protein: CASSSGLVDNEQFF; V gene: TRBV7-6
CDR3 protein: CASSQGADSPNYGYTF; V gene: TRBV4-1